This T cell receptor (beta chain) stems from a study of cytomegalovirus exposure and HLA in healthy donors. The study, taken as a whole, reports: It is likely that the observed cluster of highly shared sequence variants was a sequencing artifact. Among TCR beta chains, those listed as cytomegalovirus-associated numbered fewer than 200.

Use of 60 Vbeta and 13 Jbeta primers characterized the PCR. The repertoire was sequenced with immunoSEQ multiplex PCR; TCRdb's copy has only in-frame clones and lacks some. The table includes 120,000 or so clones, about 80% detected once. As to this clone: The antigen remains unidentified. At one of its ends the junction is not consistent with the germline gene, which may arise from a read error.

Germline V lookup: CDR1 MNHEY, CDR2 SVGAGI. The CDR3 contains 15 residues. The genes are TRBV6-5 and TRBJ2-1, with 7 bases matching TRBD2. Material: PBMCs. The receptor comes from a man between 25 and 39 years old in good health and CMV-seropositive. The chain's CDR3 is CASSNSGSGATQQFF. CDR3 nucleotides: TGTGCCAGCAGTAACTCGGGGAGCGGGGCTACTCAGCAGTTCTTC.